The rows below give T cell receptor beta chains drawn from one sample of a study of blood T cell repertoires in COVID-19. Repertoires were generated with immunoSEQ multiplex PCR, while TCRdb's copy carries only in-frame clones and drops some. The sample holds some 110,000 clones, roughly two thirds seen once. The sample was peripheral blood. The receptor source for this set is a human donor with acute or convalescent COVID-19. The donor label of this sample is uncertain. Each CDR3 is given with its conserved first and last residue. Each record gives: J gene, clone size, D gene, V gene, CDR3 length, CDR3 DNA, CDR3 protein. A D gene is named only where the DNA matches it firmly. The size field is filled for only some rows; it gives once, few, many or a size class.

>TRBJ1-3|NA|NA|TRBV18|19
TGTGCCAGCTCACCACCGGGAATAGGCAGGGCGAGTCCTGGAAACACCATATATTTT
CASSPPGIGRASPGNTIYF
>TRBJ2-1|NA|NA|TRBV2|16
TGTGCCAGCAGAAAAGACAGTCACCCGTCCTACAATGAGCAGTTCTTC
CASRKDSHPSYNEQFF
>TRBJ1-3|NA|NA|TRBV24-1|13
TGTGCCACCAGTGATTTGCGGGGAAACACCATATATTTT
CATSDLRGNTIYF
>TRBJ1-4|NA|NA|TRBV9|20
TGTGCCAGCAGCGGAGGAGGGGGGGGTACATACCTTTCAACTAATGAAAAACTGTTTTTT
CASSGGGGGTYLSTNEKLFF
>TRBJ2-1|NA|TRBD2|TRBV2|14
TGTGCCAGCAGGGATACGGGGGGGTTCGATGAGCAGTTCTTC
CASRDTGGFDEQFF
>TRBJ1-4|NA|TRBD1|TRBV5-6|15
TGTGCCAGCAGCGAAGGACAGGTCCTTAATGAAAAACTGTTTTTT
CASSEGQVLNEKLFF
>TRBJ1-1|once|TRBD1|TRBV6-5|14
TGTGCCAGCAGGCTCGACAGGGGGCAGGCTGAAGCTTTCTTT
CASRLDRGQAEAFF
>TRBJ1-2|NA|NA|TRBV12-3/TRBV12-4|13
TGTGCCAGCAGTTTTGGATGGGGAGGGGGCTACACCTTC
CASSFGWGGGYTF
>TRBJ1-1|few|NA|TRBV5-8|15
TGTGCCAGCAGCTTGGGGATACAGGGACGGACTGAAGCTTTCTTT
CASSLGIQGRTEAFF
>TRBJ1-1|few|NA|TRBV20-1|11
TGCAGTGCTAACAGGGACACTGAAGCTTTCTTT
CSANRDTEAFF
>TRBJ1-2|NA|TRBD1|TRBV6-1|15
TGTGCCAGCAGTGAAGTGCAGACAGGGAACTATGGCTACACCTTC
CASSEVQTGNYGYTF
>TRBJ1-1|once|TRBD1|TRBV18|22
TGTGCCAGCTCACCACGACCAACTGATAGACAGGGGGCGCGGAGGATGAACACTGAAGCTTTCTTT
CASSPRPTDRQGARRMNTEAFF
>TRBJ2-5|NA|TRBD1|TRBV2|14
TGTGCCAGCAGTGGAACAGGGGCCAGGGGGACCCAGTACTTC
CASSGTGARGTQYF
>TRBJ1-2|once|TRBD1|TRBV6-5|15
TGTGCCAGCAGCCCCGGGCGGGACAGGAGAGGGGGGGACACCTTC
CASSPGRDRRGGDTF
>TRBJ1-3|few|TRBD1|TRBV7-2|17
TGTGCCAGCAGCTTAGCGGGGACAGCTAGCTCTGGAAACACCATATATTTT
CASSLAGTASSGNTIYF
>TRBJ2-7|NA|NA|TRBV19|14
TGTGCCAGTAGTATCGGGAGGGGGCCCTACGAGCAGTACTTC
CASSIGRGPYEQYF
>TRBJ1-2|NA|NA|TRBV7-2|15
TGTGCCAGCAGCTTAGGGGCAGCTGGATTCTATGGCTACACCTTC
CASSLGAAGFYGYTF
>TRBJ2-3|NA|TRBD2|TRBV7-9|14
TGTGCCTCCAAGGCGGGGGGCCGCACAGATACGCAGTATTTT
CASKAGGRTDTQYF
>TRBJ2-5|NA|TRBD2|TRBV7-9|15
TGTGCCAGCAGCGCCTGGCTAGCGGGTCAAGAGACCCAGTACTTC
CASSAWLAGQETQYF
>TRBJ1-6|NA|TRBD1|TRBV30|13
TGTGCCTGGAACAGGGGATATAATTCACCCCTCCACTTT
CAWNRGYNSPLHF
>TRBJ1-2|NA|NA|TRBV3-1/TRBV3-2|16
TGTGCCAGCAGCCCAGGGTCCTCAGGGACTGGTTATGGCTACACCTTC
CASSPGSSGTGYGYTF
>TRBJ1-5|NA|TRBD1|TRBV18|15
TGTGCCAGCTCACCAACAGGGGGTAGCAATCAGCCCCAGCATTTT
CASSPTGGSNQPQHF
>TRBJ2-5|NA|NA|TRBV6-5|14
TGTGCCAGCACCACCCTGTTAGGAGGGGAGACCCAGTACTTC
CASTTLLGGETQYF
>TRBJ2-2|NA|NA|TRBV6-5|16
TGTGCCAGCAGTTACTCGCAGGGTGGCTGGACCGGGGAGCTGTTTTTT
CASSYSQGGWTGELFF
>TRBJ2-6|NA|TRBD2|TRBV7-2|15
TGTGCCAGCAACCTCGGGGGGTCTGGGGCCAACGTCCTGACTTTC
CASNLGGSGANVLTF
>TRBJ1-1|NA|TRBD1|TRBV6-5|14
TGTGCCAGCAGACCCGGGACAGGGAGTACTGAAGCTTTCTTT
CASRPGTGSTEAFF
>TRBJ2-2|NA|NA|TRBV6-5|16
TGTGCCAGCAGTTACAGATTCAGGGGCGGGACCGGGGAGCTGTTTTTT
CASSYRFRGGTGELFF
>TRBJ1-5|few|NA|TRBV24-1|12
TGTGCCACCAGCCAGGGTGGGCAGCCCCAGCATTTT
CATSQGGQPQHF
>TRBJ2-3|NA|TRBD2|TRBV18|18
TGTGCCAGCTCGCCCACCGGCCCTAGCGGGGCGTACACAGATACGCAGTATTTT
CASSPTGPSGAYTDTQYF
>TRBJ1-1|NA|NA|TRBV2|14
TGTGCCAGCAGTGAAGGGGGGGATAACACTGAAGCTTTCTTT
CASSEGGDNTEAFF
>TRBJ1-6|NA|TRBD1|TRBV28|14
TGTGCCAGCAGTTTAAGGGACAGTTTTTCACCCCTCCACTTT
CASSLRDSFSPLHF
>TRBJ2-7|NA|TRBD2|TRBV6-1|16
TGTGCCAGCAGTGAAAGCCGGGGCGGGGGCTCCTACGAGCAGTACTTC
CASSESRGGGSYEQYF
>TRBJ2-3|few|TRBD2|TRBV3-1/TRBV3-2|16
TGTGCCAGCAGCCCCTTAGCGGGGGGGACCTCAGATACGCAGTATTTT
CASSPLAGGTSDTQYF
>TRBJ1-2|NA|NA|TRBV15|14
TGTGCCACCAGCAGAGGGGGCGCGGGGTATGGCTACACCTTC
CATSRGGAGYGYTF
>TRBJ1-3|NA|NA|TRBV3-1/TRBV3-2|16
TGTGCCAGCAGCCAAGGAAAGGGGGGGTCTGGAAACACCATATATTTT
CASSQGKGGSGNTIYF
>TRBJ1-6|NA|NA|TRBV28|18
TGTGCCAGCAGGCCCCGGGCCGGGGTAACGTCCTATAATTCACCCCTCCACTTT
CASRPRAGVTSYNSPLHF
>TRBJ2-1|NA|NA|TRBV7-8|15
TGTGCCAGCAGCTTAGCACGGGGGTTTAAGGTAGAGCAGTTCTTC
CASSLARGFKVEQFF
>TRBJ2-2|NA|NA|TRBV4-1|14
TGCGCCAGCAGCCACCTTAGAGGGACCGGGGAGCTGTTTTTT
CASSHLRGTGELFF
>TRBJ2-2|few|NA|TRBV4-1|16
TGCGCCAGCAGCCCAGCCCGGACAGCGAACACCGGGGAGCTGTTTTTT
CASSPARTANTGELFF
>TRBJ2-7|NA|NA|TRBV2|13
TGTGCCAGCGAACTCGGGACATCCTACGAGCAGTACTTC
CASELGTSYEQYF
>TRBJ1-1|NA|NA|TRBV30|11
TGTGCCTGGCAGGGGAACACTGAAGCTTTCTTT
CAWQGNTEAFF
>TRBJ1-6|NA|TRBD1|TRBV10-1|17
TGCGCCAGCAGTGAAGTAGACGAGGGACAGTTTAATTCACCCCTCCACTTT
CASSEVDEGQFNSPLHF
>TRBJ2-1|NA|TRBD1|TRBV4-1|15
TGCGCCAGCAGCCAGGCGGGACAGGGGTTCAATGAGCAGTTCTTC
CASSQAGQGFNEQFF
>TRBJ1-1|NA|TRBD1|TRBV28|14
TGTGCCAGCAGTTTGGGGACAGGGGGCACTGAAGCTTTCTTT
CASSLGTGGTEAFF
>TRBJ2-5|NA|NA|TRBV11-2|14
TGTGCCAGCAGCTTGGGCAGGCTCAAGGAGACCCAGTACTTC
CASSLGRLKETQYF